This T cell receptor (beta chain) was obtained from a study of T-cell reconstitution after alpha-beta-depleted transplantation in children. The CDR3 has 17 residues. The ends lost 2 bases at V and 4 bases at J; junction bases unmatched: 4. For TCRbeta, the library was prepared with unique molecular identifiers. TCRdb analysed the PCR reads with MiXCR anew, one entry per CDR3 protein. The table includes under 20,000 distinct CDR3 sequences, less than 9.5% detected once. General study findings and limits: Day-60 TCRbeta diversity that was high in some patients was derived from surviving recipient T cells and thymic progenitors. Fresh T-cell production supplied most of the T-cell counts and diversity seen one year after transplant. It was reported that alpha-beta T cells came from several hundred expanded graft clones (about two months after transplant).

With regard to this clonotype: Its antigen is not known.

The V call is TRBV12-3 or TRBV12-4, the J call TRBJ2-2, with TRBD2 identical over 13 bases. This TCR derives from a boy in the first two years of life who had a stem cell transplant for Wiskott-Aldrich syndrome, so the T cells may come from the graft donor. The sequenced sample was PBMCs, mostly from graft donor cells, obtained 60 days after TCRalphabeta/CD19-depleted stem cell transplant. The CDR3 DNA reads TGTGCCAGCAGTTTAAGCACTAGCGGGAGGGCCACCGGGGAGCTGTTTTTT. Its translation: CASSLSTSGRATGELFF.